Sequencing of this TCR beta chain was carried out in a study of identical twins. Healthy Caucasians were all of the donors. TCRdb itself ran the 5' RACE reads through MiXCR, one entry per CDR3 protein. The sample lists around 250,000 distinct CDR3 sequences, around 7% occurring once. This clonotype was counted at least ten times. What it binds is unknown. Study conclusions and caveats: Interpretation of the results relied on cross-sectional statistical analysis and not on following the same donors. Part of the zero-insertion signal could reflect confounding by invariant MAIT and iNKT cells. Twins shared beta out-of-frame sequences in excess, but this excess was weaker.

The same data also contributed to another study, on yellow fever vaccine responses in identical twins.

The source of this sequence is a young woman in good health. The sequenced material came from memory (CD45RO+) T cells sorted from blood.

This chain's CDR3 is CASSPTPGLAGVDEQFF. The CDR3 region has the DNA TGTGCCAGCAGCCCCACACCGGGACTAGCGGGAGTGGATGAGCAGTTCTTC. J is TRBJ2-1 and V is TRBV7-3; 14 nucleotides align to TRBD2. V was clipped by 5 bases and J by 8 bases; unmatched bases: 11. The CDR3 covers 17 residues. CDR1 is SGHTA, CDR2 FQGTGA, per germline.